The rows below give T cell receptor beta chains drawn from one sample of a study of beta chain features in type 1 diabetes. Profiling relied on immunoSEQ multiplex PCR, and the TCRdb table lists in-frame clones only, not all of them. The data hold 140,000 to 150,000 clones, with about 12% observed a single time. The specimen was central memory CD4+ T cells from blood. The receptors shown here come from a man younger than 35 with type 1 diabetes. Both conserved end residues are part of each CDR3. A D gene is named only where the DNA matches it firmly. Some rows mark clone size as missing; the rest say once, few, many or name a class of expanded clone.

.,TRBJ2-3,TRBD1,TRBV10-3,CATRTGEGPDTQYF,TGTGCCACTCGGACAGGGGAGGGGCCAGATACGCAGTATTTT
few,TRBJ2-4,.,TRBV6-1,CASSRATYQYF,TGTGCCAGCAGCCGGGCCACCTATCAGTACTTC
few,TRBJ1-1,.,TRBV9,CASSVEGMNTEAFF,TGTGCCAGCAGTGTGGAGGGGATGAACACTGAAGCTTTCTTT
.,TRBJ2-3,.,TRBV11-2,CASSSYLDRADTQYF,TGTGCCAGCAGCTCCTATCTTGATAGGGCAGATACGCAGTATTTT
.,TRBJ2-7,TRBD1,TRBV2,CASTRTGGEQYF,TGTGCCAGCACCCGGACAGGGGGGGAGCAGTACTTC
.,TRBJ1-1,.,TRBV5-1,CASSPTGRNRGDTEAFF,TGCGCCAGCAGCCCGACTGGCCGCAACCGAGGGGACACTGAAGCTTTCTTT
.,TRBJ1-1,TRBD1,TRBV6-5,CASSAEQGTYTEAFF,TGTGCCAGCAGTGCCGAACAGGGGACGTACACTGAAGCTTTCTTT
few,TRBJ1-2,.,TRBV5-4,CASSLWKEYGYTF,TGTGCCAGCAGCTTGTGGAAGGAATATGGCTACACCTTC
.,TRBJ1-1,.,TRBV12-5,CASGVGSGTEAFF,TGTGCTAGTGGCGTGGGGTCAGGTACTGAAGCTTTCTTT
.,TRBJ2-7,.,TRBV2,CASTQEGLRRYF,TGTGCCAGCACACAGGAGGGCCTTCGGCGGTACTTC
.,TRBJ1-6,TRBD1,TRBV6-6,CASSQPGGNSPLHF,TGTGCCAGCAGTCAACCAGGGGGTAATTCACCCCTCCACTTT